The 9 T cell receptor beta chains in this list originate from one sample, sequenced in a study of T cells in Graves' hyperthyroidism and ophthalmopathy. Researchers took RNA transcripts and amplified the TCR beta CDR3 regions from them. The primer set for the first-round RT-PCR of the TCR CDR3 was HTBI. TCRdb recomputed calls from the multiplex PCR reads with MiXCR, one row per CDR3 protein. The table has 550,000 to 800,000 distinct CDR3 sequences, about a sixth seen once. Sequencing was carried out using blood. These receptors all stem from a young man with Graves' hyperthyroidism.

J is TRBJ2-1 and V is TRBV20-1; D is unclear. This CDR3 contains 13 residues. V was pared by 3 bases and J by 12 bases, with 18 bases between. Germline V gene lookup returns CDR1 DFQATT and CDR2 SNEGSKA (reference sequence). The CDR3 nucleotides read TGCAGTGCTAGCGTCTCCCCTGAGAGCTTGCAGTTCTTC. Translated, it gives CSASVSPESLQFF.

The V call is TRBV10-3, the J call TRBJ1-2; D perhaps matches TRBD1 (5 bases). Looked up from germline, CDR1 is ENHRY and CDR2 is SYGVKD. V was shortened by 0 bases and J by 5 bases, with 13 bases between the two germline ends. The CDR3 has 15 amino acids. The CDR3 DNA reads as TGTGCCATCAGTGAGTCGACGCCTGGGGGGTATGGCTACACCTTC. Translation: CAISESTPGGYGYTF.

This clonotype was counted many times. The chain joins TRBV20-1 to TRBJ2-5, with TRBD2 as a possible D gene (6 bases). The CDR3 is made up of 12 amino acids. V lost 3 bases, J lost 2 bases, and 7 bases lay in between. CDR1 and CDR2 (germline): DFQATT, SNEGSKA (reference sequence). The CDR3 region has the DNA TGCAGTGCTAGTAGCGGACAAGAGACCCAGTACTTC. It yields the protein CSASSGQETQYF.

V usage is TRBV6-1 and J usage is TRBJ2-7; TRBD2 matches 8 bases. The CDR3 contains 14 residues. J was trimmed by 6 bases and V by 5 bases; bases with no gene match: 9. Germline CDR1 reads MNHNS; CDR2 reads SASEGT. CDR3 bases: TGTGCCAGCAGTAACAGCGGGAGAGGGGGCGAGCAGTACTTC. This translates into CASSNSGRGGEQYF.

Many counts were recorded for this clonotype. The V call is TRBV20-1, the J call TRBJ2-5; 7 nucleotides line up with TRBD1. The CDR3 is made up of 13 amino acids. Germline CDR1 and CDR2: DFQATT and SNEGSKA (reference sequence). V shed 5 bases, J shed 5 bases, and the junction held 8 bases outside the gene matches. CDR3 in DNA: TGCAGTGCTCGACAGGGAATTGAGGAGACCCAGTACTTC. Protein: CSARQGIEETQYF.

This clonotype appeared many times. The J gene is TRBJ2-1, the V gene TRBV6-2 or TRBV6-3, with D hard to call. Germline V gene lookup returns CDR1 MNHEY and CDR2 SVGEGT. The CDR3 is made up of 12 amino acids. Trimming removed 2 bases at V and 9 bases at J, with 8 bases between. The CDR3 region has the DNA TGTGCCAGCAGTTACCCATTCGCTGAGCAGTTCTTC. It translates to CASSYPFAEQFF.

The rearrangement joins TRBV24-1 to TRBJ1-1, with D possibly TRBD1 on 6 matching bases. The CDR3 totals 15 residues. Between the trimmed V and J ends, which lost 7 bases and 1 base, there was a span of 15 bases. The germline gives CDR1 KGHDR, CDR2 SFDVKD. This CDR3 is CATSRGQGRNTEAFF. CDR3 bases: TGTGCCACCAGCCGGGGCCAGGGGCGGAACACTGAAGCTTTCTTT.

This clonotype was picked up a small number of times. The chain recombines TRBV10-3 with TRBJ2-1, with 8 bases lining up with TRBD2. V trimming: 7 bases; J trimming: 6 bases; junction bases outside the gene matches: 5. From germline, CDR1 is ENHRY and CDR2 SYGVKD. This CDR3 has 13 amino acids. In DNA form, the CDR3 reads TGTGCCATCAATAGCGGGATTAGCAATGAGCAGTTCTTC. It codes for CAINSGISNEQFF.

This chain connects TRBV3-1 to TRBJ1-4; no clear D. Trimming cost V 1 base and J 15 bases, with 12 bases left between them. Germline CDR1 reads LGHDT; CDR2 reads YNNKEL (reference sequence). The CDR3 is 12 amino acids. The CDR3, as DNA: TGTGCCAGCAGCCAAGGACGGACTAAAGTGTTTTTT. Translated, it gives CASSQGRTKVFF. The full variable domain, with the rest looked up from reference TRBV3-1 and TRBJ1-4, is DTAVSQTPKYLVTQMGNDKSIKCEQNLGHDTMYWYKQDSKKFLKIMFSYNNKELIINETVPNRFSPKSPDKAHLNLHINSLELGDSAVYFCASSQGRTKVFFGSGTQLSVL.